This note documents a single T cell receptor beta chain sequence. Its matching antigen is unknown. These data originate in a study of siplizumab effects on memory and regulatory T cells. Study conclusions and caveats: Alloreactive sequences traceable to unstimulated CD4+ memory cells were significantly reduced by siplizumab. Unstimulated subset assignment was obtained for only a minor fraction of alloreactive clones. Proliferating Tregs' suppressive function in siplizumab cultures went unconfirmed.

Sequencing of each sample assayed around 10^5 TCR templates. Method: immunoSEQ multiplex PCR; TCRdb's copy keeps in-frame clones and lacks some. Of 110,000 or so clones listed, approximately 94% are singletons. This CDR3 has 16 residues. V gave up 4 bases and J gave up 5 bases, with 18 bases separating them. Germline values: CDR1 LNHDA, CDR2 SQIVND (reference sequence). This rearrangement joins TRBV19 to TRBJ2-4; either TRBD1 or TRBD2 may fit D (5 bases each). The TCR comes from a human donor in good health. Sequences were obtained from CD4+ T cells sorted from blood. The CDR3 region has the DNA TGTGCCAGTAGTAGAGGGGCGACCTGGGACCAAAACATTCAGTACTTC. It yields the protein CASSRGATWDQNIQYF.